This T cell receptor (beta chain) derives from a study of HIV-infected children after antiretroviral therapy interruption. Ten or more counts support this clonotype. Treatment given: PENTA 11 planned treatment interruption arm or continuous ART arm. At least 24 weeks of at least three-drug ART, in children 2 to 15 years. The TCR library was built from RNA with a 3' RACE protocol and unique molecular identifiers. TCRdb re-called the 3' RACE reads through MiXCR, storing one row per CDR3 protein. The sample shows approximately 95,000 distinct CDR3 sequences, approximately 6.9% of them seen only once. The J segment lost 2 bases and the V segment lost 5 bases, leaving 5 bases of the junction unmatched. CDR3 length: 14 amino acids. CDR1 is MDHEN, CDR2 SYDVKM, per germline.

The chain combines TRBV28 with TRBJ2-7; 8 nucleotides line up with TRBD1. Sequencing used CD45RA+ CD4+ T cells from PBMCs, pooled from several time points, obtained from a donor given antiretroviral therapy, either interrupted or continuous. Subset given: naive CD4+ CD45RA+ CD45RO- T cells. The receptor comes from a pool of human donors with HIV. CDR3 protein: CASSRQGLPYEQYF. The CDR3 coding sequence is TGTGCCAGCAGTCGACAGGGGCTCCCCTACGAGCAGTACTTC.